The T cell receptor (beta chain) under discussion was sequenced for a study of early T cells in non-severe SARS-CoV-2 infection. Overall study context: Whole-blood bulk RNA, unsorted, was sequenced, and chains were unpaired.

Broader study findings: VDJdb matches were skewed toward anti-spike CD8 T cell responses.

Separate cDNA molecules each had unique molecular identifiers attached to them. TCRdb used MiXCR to reprocess the 5' RACE reads, holding one entry per CDR3 protein. Found here are tens of thousands of distinct CDR3 sequences, roughly 13% of them singletons; the top ten hold around 4.9%. This clonotype has ten or more counts. Antigen specificity is unknown. The sequenced sample was whole blood. The receptor comes from an adult who was a healthcare worker with PCR-confirmed SARS-CoV-2 infection or an uninfected control (not recorded which).

As DNA, the CDR3 is TGCAGTGCTAGAGGGGACAGGGAAGAGACCCAGTACTTC. Translation gives CSARGDREETQYF. The chain has TRBV20-1 and TRBJ2-5, with TRBD1 matching 9 bases. With 1 base clipped from V and 3 bases from J, the junction kept 0 bases outside the gene matches. Germline assignment: CDR1 DFQATT and CDR2 SNEGSKA (reference sequence). This CDR3 has 13 residues.